This entry lists 25 T cell receptor beta chains sequenced from one sample in a study of blood T cell repertoires in COVID-19. TCRdb keeps only in-frame clones here, not all; method: immunoSEQ multiplex PCR. The sample yields around 45,000 clones, about 89% seen once. Material: peripheral blood. These receptors were collected from a man between 65 and 85 years old with active COVID-19.

This chain uses TRBV6-1 with TRBJ1-5, with D maybe TRBD1 (5 bases). Germline lookup yields CDR1 MNHNS and CDR2 SASEGT. This CDR3 is 15 amino acids long. V gave up 1 base and J gave up 0 bases, with 7 bases separating them. CDR3 bases: TGTGCCAGCAGTGAAGGGACAATTAGCAATCAGCCCCAGCATTTT. Translating gives CASSEGTISNQPQHF.

The chain employs TRBV28 and TRBJ2-3; D might be TRBD1 (6 bases). The CDR3 is 15 residues long. Germline CDR1 and CDR2: MDHEN and SYDVKM. Trimming took 6 bases from V and 4 from J, leaving 17 bases between them. For the CDR3, the DNA is TGTGCCAGCAGCCAGGGACACCCCGCAGCAGATACGCAGTATTTT. Translation gives CASSQGHPAADTQYF.

V gene TRBV9 combines with J gene TRBJ2-3; 10 positions agree with TRBD2. V dropped 0 bases and J dropped 7; count of bases not matched to a gene: 5. The V gene's germline CDR1 is SGDLS and CDR2 YYNGEE. The length of the CDR3 is 15 residues. CDR3 sequence: CASSVGAGGVNTQYF. CDR3 sequence (DNA): TGTGCCAGCAGCGTAGGAGCGGGGGGGGTGAATACGCAGTATTTT. Full variable domain (missing parts from reference TRBV9 and TRBJ2-3): DSGVTQTPKHLITATGQRVTLRCSPRSGDLSVYWYQQSLDQGLQFLIQYYNGEERAKGNILERFSAQQFPDLHSELNLSSLELGDSALYFCASSVGAGGVNTQYFGPGTRLTVL.

The CDR3, as DNA: TGTGCCAGCAGCTTAGCGGGGACAGTTACTAATTCACCCCTCCACTTT. Translating gives CASSLAGTVTNSPLHF. The V gene is TRBV7-2, the J gene TRBJ1-6, with 7 bases fitting TRBD1. The length of the CDR3 is 16 residues. Germline assignment: CDR1 SGHTA and CDR2 FQGNSA. Trimming at V came to 0 bases and at J to 6 bases, leaving 5 bases not matched to a gene.

This chain uses TRBV7-2 with TRBJ2-2; 8 positions agree with TRBD2. Germline lookup yields CDR1 SGHTA and CDR2 FQGNSA. The CDR3 extends over 16 amino acids. J lost 3 bases, V lost 3 bases, and 6 bases had no gene match. The CDR3 nucleotides read TGTGCCAGCAGCTTTTTTAGCGGGGCGGACACCGGGGAGCTGTTTTTT. Its translation is CASSFFSGADTGELFF.

The chain couples TRBV12-2 to TRBJ2-5; the table's D call TRBD1 went unverified against the DNA. TRBV12-2 is labeled a pseudogene. The CDR3 contains 15 residues. CDR3 nucleotide sequence: TGTGCAAGTCGCTTAGACAGGGGGACTCGTGAGACCCAGTACTTC. Translating it yields CASRLDRGTRETQYF.

The genes are TRBV9 and TRBJ1-3, with TRBD1 matching over 8 bases. After removal of 4 bases from V and 3 bases from J, the junction contained 9 bases not matched to a gene. The CDR3 consists of 16 residues. Germline CDR1 SGDLS, CDR2 YYNGEE. The CDR3 reads CASSLTGGLDGNTIYF. CDR3 coding DNA: TGTGCCAGCAGCCTAACAGGGGGGTTAGATGGAAACACCATATATTTT.

V and J are TRBV30 and TRBJ2-1; TRBD2 agrees at 11 bases. The germline gives CDR1 GTSNPN, CDR2 SVGIG (reference sequence). The CDR3 runs to 15 residues. After removal of 2 bases from V and 9 bases from J, the junction contained 9 bases not matched to a gene. The CDR3 DNA reads as TGTGCCTGGAGTACCCAGACTAGCGGGGTTGGTGAGCAGTTCTTC. Translated: CAWSTQTSGVGEQFF.

The V call is TRBV27, the J call TRBJ1-2, with 7 bases matching TRBD1. V lost 3 bases to trimming and J lost 5 bases; unmatched junction nucleotides: 9. The CDR3 contains 15 residues. CDR1 and CDR2 (germline): MNHEY, SMNVEV (reference sequence). The CDR3: CASSLAATGVYGYTF. The CDR3, as DNA: TGTGCCAGCAGTTTGGCGGCTACAGGGGTTTATGGCTACACCTTC.

V is TRBV5-1 and J is TRBJ1-1, with TRBD1 matching over 11 bases. The CDR3 is 15 residues long. The V and J ends lost 0 bases and 4 bases, in that order; junction bases with no gene match: 2. Germline loops: CDR1 SGHRS, CDR2 YFSETQ. The chain's CDR3 is CASSLAGTGGTEAFF. CDR3 coding DNA: TGCGCCAGCAGCTTGGCCGGGACAGGGGGCACTGAAGCTTTCTTT.

The CDR3, as DNA: TGTGCCAGCAGCCAAAGTCGTCCGGCAGGGCCCACAGATACGCAGTATTTT. As protein: CASSQSRPAGPTDTQYF. The chain combines TRBV7-8 with TRBJ2-3; possible D gene TRBD1, 5 bases. The CDR3 is 17 amino acids. Germline values: CDR1 SGHVS, CDR2 FQNEAQ. The ends were cut back, 5 bases at V and 2 bases at J, with 20 bases in the middle.

The chain is built from TRBV28 and TRBJ2-7; 8 nucleotides match TRBD1. Trimming at V came to 3 bases and at J to 2 bases, leaving 9 bases not matched to a gene. Germline lookup yields CDR1 MDHEN and CDR2 SYDVKM. This CDR3 spans 16 amino acids. The CDR3 reads CASSFTRDRTPYEQYF. CDR3 DNA: TGTGCCAGCAGTTTTACCCGGGACAGGACACCCTACGAGCAGTACTTC. The complete variable domain, with remaining parts taken from reference TRBV28 and TRBJ2-7, reads DVKVTQSSRYLVKRTGEKVFLECVQDMDHENMFWYRQDPGLGLRLIYFSYDVKMKEKGDIPEGYSVSREKKERFSLILESASTNQTSMYLCASSFTRDRTPYEQYFGPGTRLTVT.

V gene TRBV6-6 combines with J gene TRBJ2-7; maybe TRBD1 (6 bases). This CDR3 is 14 amino acids long. V shed 3 bases and J shed 0 bases, with 9 bases lying between them. Germline V gene sequence: CDR1 MNHNY, CDR2 SVGAGI (reference sequence). The CDR3 protein is CASSYDRNSYEQYF. The CDR3 DNA is TGTGCCAGCAGTTATGACAGGAACTCCTACGAGCAGTACTTC.

The chain combines TRBV6-6 with TRBJ1-5; D is unclear. V dropped 6 bases and J dropped 7 bases, with 10 bases sitting between them. Germline V lookup: CDR1 MNHNY, CDR2 SVGAGI (reference sequence). The CDR3 has 12 residues. The CDR3 DNA follows: TGTGCCAGCAGACCACGAGGACAGCCCCAGCATTTT. It is translated as CASRPRGQPQHF.

The genes are TRBV5-3 and TRBJ1-2; D is possibly TRBD1 (6 bases). TRBV5-3 is annotated as an ORF whose role is uncertain. V was pared by 0 bases and J by 2 bases, with 8 bases between. CDR3 length: 14 residues. The CDR3 region has the DNA TGTGCCAGAAGCTTGGGGGACAAAAACTATGGCTACACCTTC. This codes for CARSLGDKNYGYTF.

The gene calls are TRBV7-2 and TRBJ2-7, with 7 bases lining up with TRBD2. The germline V gene has CDR1 SGHTA and CDR2 FQGNSA. CDR3 length: 16 amino acids. The ends lost 0 bases at V and 3 bases at J; junction bases unmatched: 8. The CDR3 loop reads CASSLARAGAYYEQYF. The CDR3 nucleotides are TGTGCCAGCAGCTTAGCGCGGGCGGGAGCCTACTACGAGCAGTACTTC.

The chain uses TRBV5-1 and TRBJ1-4; D is perhaps TRBD1 (6 bases). The CDR3 is 14 residues long. V lost 1 base, J lost 8 bases, and 12 bases lay in between. Looked up from germline, CDR1 is SGHRS and CDR2 is YFSETQ. CDR3 DNA sequence: TGCGCCAGCAGCTTGTCAGGGGAGCAGGAAAAACTGTTTTTT. This codes for CASSLSGEQEKLFF.

The rearrangement joins TRBV19 to TRBJ2-2; TRBD1 matches at 7 bases. From germline, CDR1 is LNHDA and CDR2 SQIVND (reference sequence). The CDR3 extends over 14 amino acids. J gave up 0 bases and V 11 bases, and 6 bases lay outside the gene matches. CDR3 protein: CASGQVTNTGELFF. In nucleotides, the CDR3 is TGTGCCTCCGGACAGGTGACGAACACCGGGGAGCTGTTTTTT.

The V gene is TRBV6-1, the J gene TRBJ2-1; 9 nucleotides agree with TRBD2. Germline loops: CDR1 MNHNS, CDR2 SASEGT. CDR3 length equals 16 residues. The trim removed 2 bases at V and 6 bases at J, leaving 8 bases unmatched. This chain's CDR3 is CASSERAGGRFNEQFF. CDR3 nucleotide sequence: TGTGCCAGCAGTGAAAGGGCGGGGGGGCGTTTCAATGAGCAGTTCTTC.

CDR3 sequence (DNA): TGTGCCAGCAGCCCAGGACAGGGACAAGAGACCCAGTACTTC. Amino acid sequence: CASSPGQGQETQYF. The V call is TRBV7-9, the J call TRBJ2-5; TRBD1 agrees at 8 bases. Germline CDR1 and CDR2: SEHNR and FQNEAQ (reference sequence). V shed 5 bases, J shed 2 bases, and the junction held 4 bases outside the gene matches. The CDR3 contains 14 residues.

This chain connects TRBV6-6 to TRBJ2-1; D remains unclear. Germline CDR1 reads MNHNY; CDR2 reads SVGAGI (reference sequence). The CDR3 covers 13 residues. The V gene lost 6 bases and the J gene lost 5 bases, with 11 bases spanning the gap. The CDR3 DNA follows: TGTGCCAGCAGGACCGGGTCAAACAATGAGCAGTTCTTC. This translates into CASRTGSNNEQFF.

The chain is built from TRBV2 and TRBJ1-6; TRBD1 matches at 7 bases. Trimming took 6 bases from V and 10 from J; bases not matched to a gene: 9. The germline CDR1 and CDR2 sequences are SNHLY and FYNNEI. This CDR3 has 14 amino acids. The DNA for the CDR3 is TGTGCCAGCAGCACCGGGACAGACAAGTCACCCCTCCACTTT. Translating it yields CASSTGTDKSPLHF.

The chain uses TRBV5-1 and TRBJ2-7; D unclear. Trimming left V 1 base short and J 3 bases short, with 8 bases between. The V gene's germline CDR1 is SGHRS and CDR2 YFSETQ. The CDR3 is 13 residues long. The chain's CDR3 is CASSLNTGYEQYF. The CDR3 DNA reads TGCGCCAGCAGCTTGAATACGGGCTACGAGCAGTACTTC. Variable domain in full (rest from reference TRBV5-1 and TRBJ2-7): KAGVTQTPRYLIKTRGQQVTLSCSPISGHRSVSWYQQTPGQGLQFLFEYFSETQRNKGNFPGRFSGRQFSNSRSEMNVSTLELGDSALYLCASSLNTGYEQYFGPGTRLTVT.

V gene TRBV5-6 combines with J gene TRBJ1-4; D not certain. Germline V gene lookup returns CDR1 SGHDT and CDR2 YYEEEE. V dropped 2 bases and J dropped 6 bases, with 11 bases sitting between them. The CDR3 consists of 14 residues. The DNA of the CDR3 is TGTGCCAGCAGCTTCGCCGCGGGCGATGAAAAACTGTTTTTT. It codes for CASSFAAGDEKLFF.

This clone has a single count. This chain links TRBV4-3 with TRBJ2-7; D call uncertain. This CDR3 comprises 14 residues. V dropped 0 bases and J dropped 1 base, with 7 bases sitting between them. Germline assignment: CDR1 LGHNA and CDR2 YSLEER. CDR3 sequence (DNA): TGCGCCAGCAGCCAAGATTGGCGGTCCTACGAGCAGTACTTC. It specifies CASSQDWRSYEQYF.